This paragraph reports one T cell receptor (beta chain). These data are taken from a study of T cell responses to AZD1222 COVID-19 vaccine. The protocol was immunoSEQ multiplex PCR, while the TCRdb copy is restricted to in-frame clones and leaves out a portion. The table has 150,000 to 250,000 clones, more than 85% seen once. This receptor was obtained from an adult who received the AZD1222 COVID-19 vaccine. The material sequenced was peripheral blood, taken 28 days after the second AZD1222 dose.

The chain's CDR3 is CASNPDRKMGETQYF. CDR3 in DNA: TGTGCCAGCAACCCCGACAGGAAGATGGGAGAGACCCAGTACTTC. This rearrangement joins TRBV5-5 to TRBJ2-5; possible D gene TRBD1, 6 bases. The V end was cut by 6 bases, the J end by 4 bases, with 19 bases between. The CDR3 is 15 amino acids. Germline V lookup: CDR1 SGHKS, CDR2 YYEKEE (reference sequence).